Each of the 26 T cell receptor beta chains below was sequenced from the same sample in a study of T cell changes during pregnancy in multiple sclerosis. TCRdb keeps only in-frame clones here, not all; method: immunoSEQ multiplex PCR. This table has roughly 51,000 clones, 92% appearing once. The starting material was CD4+ T cells from peripheral blood mononuclear cells, obtained after pregnancy. These receptor sequences come from a female donor in good health, enrolled as a control in a pregnancy study.

The rearrangement links TRBV4-2 to TRBJ2-7; 8 bases agree with TRBD1. Per the germline V gene, CDR1 is LGHNA and CDR2 is YNFKEQ. The CDR3 has 20 residues. The V gene end was trimmed by 2 bases and the J gene end by 7 bases; junction bases not matched to a gene: 25. CDR3 loop: CASSQSGTQGATGKAREQYF. CDR3 DNA sequence: TGTGCCAGCAGCCAATCAGGGACCCAGGGGGCGACGGGGAAGGCTCGGGAGCAGTACTTC.

This clone has a single count. This rearrangement joins TRBV28 to TRBJ2-7; TRBD1 agrees at 7 bases. V was pared by 4 bases and J by 3 bases, with 9 bases of the junction left unmatched. CDR1 and CDR2 from the germline V gene are MDHEN and SYDVKM. CDR3 size: 15 residues. DNA of the CDR3: TGTGCCAGCAGTTGGAGGACAGGAGATTTCTACGAGCAGTACTTC. This translates into CASSWRTGDFYEQYF.

This clone showed up just once. V usage is TRBV10-3 and J usage is TRBJ2-7, with D tentatively TRBD1 (6 bases). The V gene's germline CDR1 is ENHRY and CDR2 SYGVKD. CDR3 size: 11 residues. Trimming removed 8 bases at V and 2 bases at J, with 7 bases between. The chain's CDR3 is CAISGAYEQYF. CDR3 nucleotides: TGTGCCATCTCAGGGGCCTACGAGCAGTACTTC.

Only a few counts were recorded for this clone. The rearrangement links TRBV11-3 to TRBJ2-2; D gene uncertain. The CDR3 runs to 15 residues. Looked up from germline, CDR1 is SGHNT and CDR2 is YENEEA. V dropped 4 bases and J dropped 5 bases, with 14 bases sitting between them. CDR3 sequence reads: CASSSPTAFTGELFF. CDR3 DNA sequence: TGTGCCAGCAGCTCCCCAACAGCTTTTACCGGGGAGCTGTTTTTT.

The CDR3 loop is CASSSPRGQETQYF. CDR3 in DNA: TGTGCCAGCAGCTCCCCCAGGGGTCAAGAGACCCAGTACTTC. J is TRBJ2-5 and V is TRBV7-8; tentative D call: TRBD1 (6 bases). Trimming removed 4 bases at V and 2 bases at J, with 11 bases between. The CDR3 loop spans 14 amino acids. Germline V gene sequence: CDR1 SGHVS, CDR2 FQNEAQ.

The chain uses TRBV4-3 and TRBJ1-2, with a weak D call TRBD1 (5 bases). V shed 3 bases and J shed 1 base, with 12 bases lying between them. CDR1 and CDR2 (germline): LGHNA, YSLEER. The CDR3 runs 15 residues. The DNA of the CDR3 is TGCGCCAGCAGCCAGCATGGGGCGAATAACTATGGCTACACCTTC. Translating it yields CASSQHGANNYGYTF.

The chain combines TRBV4-3 with TRBJ2-7; TRBD2 aligns across 8 bases. This CDR3 has 15 amino acids. Germline V gene sequence: CDR1 LGHNA, CDR2 YSLEER. Germline trimming cut 0 bases from V and 2 bases from J; bases unmatched to any gene: 3. CDR3 loop: CASSQDRRGAYEQYF. The DNA of the CDR3 is TGCGCCAGCAGCCAAGATAGGCGGGGGGCCTACGAGCAGTACTTC.

The chain has TRBV7-9 and TRBJ2-2, with D perhaps TRBD1 (6 bases). The CDR3 runs to 15 residues. Germline V gives CDR1 SEHNR, CDR2 FQNEAQ (reference sequence). V dropped 6 bases and J dropped 0 bases, with 11 bases sitting between them. The CDR3 sequence: CASSEDSPNTGELFF. The CDR3, as DNA: TGTGCCAGCAGTGAGGACAGCCCGAACACCGGGGAGCTGTTTTTT.

V usage is TRBV30 and J usage is TRBJ1-2, with D maybe TRBD1 (5 bases). Trimming took off 1 base at V and 7 bases at J, with 13 bases between the two ends. This CDR3 has 13 amino acids. Germline V lookup: CDR1 GTSNPN, CDR2 SVGIG (reference sequence). This CDR3 reads CAWSEGPHTGYTF. As DNA, the CDR3 is TGTGCCTGGAGTGAGGGGCCCCACACTGGCTACACCTTC.

V is TRBV7-2 and J is TRBJ1-4; D may be TRBD1 (6 bases). From germline, CDR1 is SGHTA and CDR2 FQGNSA. V was trimmed by 4 bases and J by 8 bases, leaving 14 bases between them. The CDR3 totals 14 residues. CDR3 bases: TGTGCCAGCAGCTCGAACAGGGCCCGGGAAAAACTGTTTTTT. This codes for CASSSNRAREKLFF.

CDR3 residues: CASSPAGQGNTGELFF. CDR3 coding DNA: TGTGCCAGCTCACCGGCGGGACAGGGAAACACCGGGGAGCTGTTTTTT. The chain has TRBV18 and TRBJ2-2; TRBD1 matches 9 bases. This CDR3 has 16 residues. Losses at the gene ends were 3 bases for V and 2 bases for J; bases not matched to a gene: 4. The germline V gene encodes CDR1 KGHSH and CDR2 LQKENI. The full variable domain, its missing parts supplied by reference TRBV18 and TRBJ2-2, is NAGVMQNPRHLVRRRGQEARLRCSPMKGHSHVYWYRQLPEEGLKFMVYLQKENIIDESGMPKERFSAEFPKEGPSILRIQQVVRGDSAAYFCASSPAGQGNTGELFFGEGSRLTVL.

The chain employs TRBV6-4 and TRBJ2-3; 11 bases align to TRBD2. This CDR3 spans 16 amino acids. Losses at the gene ends were 8 bases for V and 2 bases for J; bases not matched to a gene: 9. CDR1 and CDR2 from the germline V gene are MRHNA and SNTAGT. For the CDR3, the DNA is TGTGCCAGCTCTATCGGGACTAGCGGACTCACAGATACGCAGTATTTT. Amino acid sequence: CASSIGTSGLTDTQYF.

V is TRBV29-1 and J is TRBJ1-6; 8 bases line up with TRBD1. This CDR3 is 13 amino acids long. The germline gives CDR1 SQVTM, CDR2 ANQGSEA. Unmatched junction bases numbered 5, after V lost 6 bases and J lost 7 bases. The CDR3 is CSVGQGSNSPLHF. The CDR3 DNA reads TGCAGCGTCGGACAGGGCTCCAATTCACCCCTCCACTTT.

The chain is built from TRBV15 and TRBJ1-1, with 9 bases lining up with TRBD1. Germline CDR1 LNHNV, CDR2 YYDKDF (reference sequence). The CDR3 runs to 15 residues. V dropped 6 bases and J dropped 4; count of bases not matched to a gene: 9. This CDR3 reads CATRVRQGVSTEAFF. The CDR3 nucleotides read TGTGCCACCAGAGTGAGACAGGGGGTGAGCACTGAAGCTTTCTTT. The complete variable domain, with remaining parts taken from reference TRBV15 and TRBJ1-1, reads DAMVIQNPRYQVTQFGKPVTLSCSQTLNHNVMYWYQQKSSQAPKLLFHYYDKDFNNEADTPDNFQSRRPNTSFCFLDIRSPGLGDTAMYLCATRVRQGVSTEAFFGQGTRLTVV.

The J gene is TRBJ1-2, the V gene TRBV25-1; possibly TRBD1 for D (6 bases). This CDR3 has 14 amino acids. The V gene's germline CDR1 is MGHDK and CDR2 SYGVNS. Between the trimmed V and J ends, which lost 8 bases and 3 bases, there was a span of 16 bases. CDR3 region: CASSRWGGDYGYTF. CDR3 bases: TGTGCCAGCTCCCGATGGGGGGGCGACTATGGCTACACCTTC.

The V gene is TRBV2, the J gene TRBJ2-1; 7 bases fit TRBD1. Per germline, CDR1 SNHLY and CDR2 FYNNEI. J was trimmed by 13 bases and V by 6 bases; bases with no gene match: 9. The CDR3 extends over 12 amino acids. This CDR3 reads CASRGDSAGQFF. The CDR3 bases are TGTGCCAGCAGGGGGGACAGTGCCGGACAGTTCTTC. Based on the CDR3 plus reference TRBV2 and TRBJ2-1, the full variable domain is EPEVTQTPSHQVTQMGQEVILRCVPISNHLYFYWYRQILGQKVEFLVSFYNNEISEKSEIFDDQFSVERPDGSNFTLKIRSTKLEDSAMYFCASRGDSAGQFFGPGTRLTVL.

The chain couples TRBV15 to TRBJ2-3; 12 nucleotides match TRBD2. V lost 6 bases and J lost 5; bases outside the gene matches: 6. The germline CDR1 and CDR2 sequences are LNHNV and YYDKDF (reference sequence). The CDR3 extends over 15 amino acids. The CDR3 nucleotides read TGTGCCACCAGACTAGCGGGGGGCCGGGGAGATACGCAGTATTTT. Amino acid sequence: CATRLAGGRGDTQYF.

The chain links TRBV28 to TRBJ1-3; D gene ambiguous. In germline, CDR1 is MDHEN, CDR2 SYDVKM. V lost 2 bases to trimming and J lost 3 bases, with 11 bases between them. This CDR3 is 15 amino acids long. As DNA, the CDR3 is TGTGCCAGCAGTTTAAATTTGGGGAGTGGAAACACCATATATTTT. It yields the protein CASSLNLGSGNTIYF.

The gene calls are TRBV28 and TRBJ2-5; 7 bases align to TRBD1. The germline gives CDR1 MDHEN, CDR2 SYDVKM. This CDR3 is 15 amino acids long. V lost 3 bases, J lost 4 bases, and 8 bases stayed unmatched. Here the CDR3 reads CASSFQTGAGETQYF. CDR3 nucleotide sequence: TGTGCCAGCAGTTTTCAAACAGGGGCAGGAGAGACCCAGTACTTC.

J is TRBJ1-1 and V is TRBV7-9, with D possibly matching TRBD1 (5 bases). The V end lost 3 bases, the J end lost 4 bases, and 9 bases lay between the germline ends. Germline V gene data show CDR1 as SEHNR and CDR2 as FQNEAQ (reference sequence). CDR3 size: 13 residues. CDR3 protein: CASSFRGTTEAFF. Here the CDR3 DNA reads TGTGCCAGCAGCTTCCGGGGGACCACTGAAGCTTTCTTT.

The chain uses TRBV10-2 and TRBJ2-7; 9 nucleotides agree with TRBD2. Per germline, CDR1 WSHSY and CDR2 SAAADI. V was pared by 6 bases and J by 5 bases, with 11 bases of the junction left unmatched. The CDR3 contains 15 residues. The CDR3 reads CASRSSGGRGNEQYF. CDR3 in DNA: TGCGCCAGCAGAAGTAGCGGGGGTCGGGGGAACGAGCAGTACTTC.

The CDR3 region has the DNA TGTGCCAGCAGACACAGGGGGCACAATCAGCCCCAGCATTTT. It codes for CASRHRGHNQPQHF. The V call is TRBV6-1, the J call TRBJ1-5; 9 nucleotides line up with TRBD1. This CDR3 comprises 14 residues. Unmatched junction bases numbered 3, after V lost 6 bases and J lost 3 bases. Germline V gene data show CDR1 as MNHNS and CDR2 as SASEGT.

This chain joins TRBV7-2 and TRBJ2-2, with 9 bases matching TRBD2. Germline CDR1 reads SGHTA; CDR2 reads FQGNSA. Losses at the gene ends were 5 bases for V and 4 bases for J; bases not matched to a gene: 8. The CDR3 is 16 residues long. CDR3 region: CASSRRAGGGTGELFF. In DNA form, the CDR3 reads TGTGCCAGCAGCCGGAGAGCGGGGGGTGGCACCGGGGAGCTGTTTTTT.

The J gene is TRBJ1-2, the V gene TRBV15; D gene ambiguous. Germline V gives CDR1 LNHNV, CDR2 YYDKDF (reference sequence). Trimming cost V 3 bases and J 4 bases, with 9 bases left between them. This CDR3 region has 13 residues. CDR3 sequence (DNA): TGTGCCACCAGCAGGGCCCGGGGCTATGGCTACACCTTC. Its translation: CATSRARGYGYTF.

The V and J genes are TRBV28 and TRBJ1-1; weak D call: TRBD1 (5 bases). CDR1 is MDHEN and CDR2 is SYDVKM in the germline V gene. This CDR3 spans 13 amino acids. V lost 5 bases and J lost 10, with 17 bases in between. DNA of the CDR3: TGTGCCAGCAGTCGTACTCCAGAAGGGGCAGCTTTCTTT. It translates to CASSRTPEGAAFF. Together with reference TRBV28 and TRBJ1-1, the CDR3 gives the full variable domain: DVKVTQSSRYLVKRTGEKVFLECVQDMDHENMFWYRQDPGLGLRLIYFSYDVKMKEKGDIPEGYSVSREKKERFSLILESASTNQTSMYLCASSRTPEGAAFFGQGTRLTVV.

The V and J genes are TRBV7-2 and TRBJ2-7, with 15 bases lining up with TRBD2. The CDR3 has 14 residues. V trimming: 4 bases; J trimming: 9 bases; junction bases outside the gene matches: 4. Germline V gene lookup returns CDR1 SGHTA and CDR2 FQGNSA. The CDR3 DNA is TGTGCCAGCAGCTCGGGACTAGCGGGGGGCGTGCAGTACTTC. As protein: CASSSGLAGGVQYF.